A selection of T cell receptor beta chains follows, all from one sample in a study of T cell responses to AZD1222 COVID-19 vaccine. Assay used: immunoSEQ multiplex PCR; TCRdb lists only in-frame clones, some missing. The sample gives 140,000 to 150,000 clones, 90% to 95% of which show up once; about 4% is in the top ten. The sequencing used peripheral blood, collected 28 days after the second AZD1222 dose. The receptors were gathered from an adult who received the AZD1222 COVID-19 vaccine. Each CDR3 is given with its conserved first and last residue.

TRBJ2-5	TRBV11-2	CASSSRGLGEGTQYF
TRBJ1-2	TRBV15	CATSRDRSTGNGYGYTF
TRBJ2-5	TRBV5-1	CASSLAAGTFTETQYF
TRBJ1-1	TRBV18	CASSPVGQGLNTEAFF
TRBJ1-4	TRBV18	CASSKKTGVPATNEKLFF
TRBJ1-1	TRBV5-1	CASSWDFTNTEAFF
TRBJ1-2	TRBV29-1	CSVDPGKFGGYTF
TRBJ1-1	TRBV6-2/TRBV6-3	CASTPQGGTEAFF
TRBJ1-1	TRBV4-1	CASSQDIRTTNTEAFF
TRBJ1-1	TRBV5-1	CASSMTGAHTEAFF
TRBJ2-1	TRBV9	CASSVGAGPNEQFF
TRBJ1-1	TRBV2	CASREGGNGGTEAFF
TRBJ1-1	TRBV28	CASSLRTVNTEAFF
TRBJ1-6	TRBV11-2	CASSLETGGYSPLHF
TRBJ1-2	TRBV18	CASSGGSPNYGYTF
TRBJ2-5	TRBV6-1	CASSEAPGAMGTQYF
TRBJ2-6	TRBV6-6	CASSGESPGANVLTF
TRBJ2-3	TRBV19	CASRTVGTDTQYF
TRBJ1-5	TRBV28	CASAVGLRQPQHF
TRBJ2-7	TRBV7-9	CASSLVQGPRMNEQYF
TRBJ2-1	TRBV29-1	CSVVGATYNEQFF
TRBJ2-7	TRBV9	CASSVGTSGNEQYF
TRBJ2-3	TRBV24-1	CATETGDTQYF
TRBJ1-3	TRBV29-1	CSGWTGSGNTIYF
TRBJ1-1	TRBV7-9	CASSLGVGPMNTEAFF
TRBJ2-3	TRBV6-4	CASSASQGSTDTQYF
TRBJ2-7	TRBV7-9	CASSFAFGEQYF
TRBJ1-1	TRBV11-2	CASSLLGRDTEAFF
TRBJ1-1	TRBV3-1/TRBV3-2	CASSHLGATTEAFF
TRBJ1-2	TRBV9	CASSMTGTTNYGYTF
TRBJ1-4	TRBV9	CASSASPAGHEKLFF
TRBJ1-6	TRBV4-3	CASSLGGSPLHF
TRBJ2-7	TRBV7-2	CASSLVSSWYEQYF
TRBJ1-5	TRBV3-1/TRBV3-2	CASSQEREQPQHF
TRBJ2-1	TRBV7-9	CASSWDYPILGNNEQFF
TRBJ2-7	TRBV24-1	CATSDTRDRAYEQYF
TRBJ2-5	TRBV7-9	CASSRGYEKTQYF
TRBJ1-1	TRBV20-1	CSVPRGAEAFF
TRBJ1-6	TRBV19	CASSTEGSYNSPLHF
TRBJ2-1	TRBV13	CASSPLLGQGHEQFF